The source of this T cell receptor (beta chain) is a study of T cells in pancreatic ductal adenocarcinoma. The CDR3 totals 15 residues. J gave up 7 bases and V 4 bases, and 7 bases lay outside the gene matches. The germline V gene encodes CDR1 SEHNR and CDR2 FQNEAQ (reference sequence). The data were produced by immunoSEQ multiplex PCR, yet TCRdb's version contains in-frame clones alone and is incomplete. The data contain over 90,000 clones, nearly 95% of them singletons. Selected pancreatic ductal adenocarcinoma patients had undergone surgery without neoadjuvant therapy. Study-level results: Compared with tumor, blood showed more total productive templates and about 8.1-fold more clonotypes. Enrichment of CD45RO+ effector over naive T cells in tumors may bias clonality. The resected pancreatic cancer cohort was biased toward the minority with early-stage disease. Mean clonality was about 0.11 in tumors and roughly 0.067 in blood, not significantly different.

On this clone itself: Its target is unknown.

Input material: PBMCs. The clonotype was recovered from a human donor with pancreatic ductal adenocarcinoma. The chain carries TRBV7-9 and TRBJ1-4; 9 bases are shared with TRBD1. Here the CDR3 DNA reads TGTGCCAGCAGCTCTCCGGGACAGGGACGTGAAAAACTGTTTTTT. Translation: CASSSPGQGREKLFF.